Below are 6 T cell receptor beta chains sequenced from a single sample in a study of shared clonotypes between healthy human individuals. TCRdb keeps only in-frame clones here, not all; method: immunoSEQ multiplex PCR. The table records around 2,000,000 clones, approximately 94% of them present only once. Positive CCR7 selection of CD45RO-negative cells yielded the naive CD8 cells, and terminally differentiated effector memory CD45RA+ cells were excluded. Sequences were obtained from naive CD8+ T cells from PBMCs. The receptors shown here come from a man younger than 35 in good health. Some clones in this sample may be carry-over from other donors' samples.

This clone was seen a single time. The rearrangement joins TRBV7-2 to TRBJ1-5; no clear D gene. V was pared by 2 bases and J by 1 base, with 9 bases between. The CDR3 has 15 residues. Germline CDR1 SGHTA, CDR2 FQGNSA. As DNA, the CDR3 is TGTGCCAGCAGCTTAAGCATGAAAAGCAATCAGCCCCAGCATTTT. It translates to CASSLSMKSNQPQHF.

V gene TRBV1 combines with J gene TRBJ1-3; TRBD1 reflects the table's D call only, with no check against the DNA. TRBV1 is noted as a pseudogene. This CDR3 comprises 14 residues. The CDR3 spells CTSRPNRERNTIYF. The DNA for the CDR3 is TGCACCAGCAGACCGAACAGGGAGCGAAACACCATATATTTT.

J is TRBJ1-1 and V is TRBV12-5, with a possible D match to TRBD1 (5 bases). V shed 0 bases and J shed 1 base, with 15 bases lying between them. CDR1 is LGHNT, CDR2 FRNRAP, per germline. This CDR3 is built from 17 residues. The CDR3 protein is CASGLVFPTGENTEAFF. CDR3 nucleotide sequence: TGTGCTAGTGGTTTGGTCTTCCCCACAGGAGAGAACACTGAAGCTTTCTTT.

The chain employs TRBV6-4 and TRBJ1-1; D is unresolved. The CDR3 has 15 amino acids. Trimming left V 0 bases short and J 5 bases short, with 13 bases between. Germline CDR1 reads MRHNA; CDR2 reads SNTAGT. For the CDR3, the DNA is TGTGCCAGCAGTGACTCGAGTGGGCCGGGGACTGAAGCTTTCTTT. Its translation is CASSDSSGPGTEAFF.

The chain carries TRBV10-2 and TRBJ1-1; D is ambiguous. Deletions cut 3 bases from V and 1 base from J, with 9 bases between. CDR3 length: 14 amino acids. CDR1 is WSHSY, CDR2 SAAADI, per germline. The chain's CDR3 is CASSDRTGNTEAFF. DNA of the CDR3: TGCGCCAGCAGTGATAGGACGGGGAACACTGAAGCTTTCTTT.

The chain has TRBV12-5 and TRBJ2-3; D tentatively reads TRBD1 or TRBD2 (5 bases each). Germline CDR1 is LGHNT and CDR2 is FRNRAP. The CDR3 is made up of 14 amino acids. Trimming cost V 3 bases and J 2 bases, with 9 bases left between them. In nucleotides, the CDR3 is TGTGCTAGTGGTTTAAGAGGGGACACAGATACGCAGTATTTT. It encodes CASGLRGDTDTQYF.